These T cell receptor beta chains were read from a single sample in a study of blood T cell repertoires in COVID-19. Clones were read by immunoSEQ multiplex PCR, and TCRdb kept only the in-frame ones, dropping some. The table records about 290,000 clones, around 86% of them present only once. Sample: PBMCs or T cells enriched from blood (not recorded which). These receptors were obtained from a woman in her thirties or forties who had recovered from COVID-19. The CDR3 runs from the conserved cysteine through the conserved F or W. A D gene is named only where the DNA matches it firmly. Clone size appears in some rows only: once, few, many, or a class for an expanded clone.

v_call: TRBV11-2; cdr3_length: 19; j_call: TRBJ2-2; d_call: TRBD2; clone_size: -; cdr3_aa: CASGGLAGGLRERIGELFF; cdr3_nt: TGTGCCAGCGGAGGGCTAGCGGGAGGCCTTCGGGAACGCATCGGGGAGCTGTTTTTT
v_call: TRBV19; cdr3_length: 16; j_call: TRBJ2-5; d_call: TRBD1; clone_size: once; cdr3_aa: CASSRSTTGGQETQYF; cdr3_nt: TGTGCCAGTAGTAGATCCACGACAGGGGGCCAAGAGACCCAGTACTTC
v_call: TRBV15; cdr3_length: 17; j_call: TRBJ2-1; d_call: TRBD2; clone_size: -; cdr3_aa: CATSRAMTSGVSGEQFF; cdr3_nt: TGTGCCACCAGCAGGGCGATGACTAGCGGCGTATCGGGTGAGCAGTTCTTC
v_call: TRBV4-1; cdr3_length: 18; j_call: TRBJ2-1; d_call: TRBD1; clone_size: -; cdr3_aa: CASSHRPGQGKVRNEQFF; cdr3_nt: TGCGCCAGCAGCCACAGACCGGGACAGGGAAAAGTTAGGAATGAGCAGTTCTTC
v_call: TRBV7-6; cdr3_length: 15; j_call: TRBJ2-7; d_call: -; clone_size: -; cdr3_aa: CASSLNPVSSYEQYF; cdr3_nt: TGTGCCAGCAGCTTAAACCCTGTGAGCTCCTACGAGCAGTACTTC
v_call: TRBV5-1; cdr3_length: 17; j_call: TRBJ2-5; d_call: TRBD2; clone_size: -; cdr3_aa: CASSRTEMAGGLETQYF; cdr3_nt: TGCGCCAGCAGCCGCACTGAAATGGCGGGGGGCCTGGAGACCCAGTACTTC
v_call: TRBV3-1/TRBV3-2; cdr3_length: 15; j_call: TRBJ1-6; d_call: -; clone_size: -; cdr3_aa: CASSHNRDTHSPLHF; cdr3_nt: TGTGCCAGCAGCCATAACCGGGACACTCACTCACCCCTCCACTTT
v_call: TRBV14; cdr3_length: 13; j_call: TRBJ2-1; d_call: -; clone_size: -; cdr3_aa: CASSQVLVGEQFF; cdr3_nt: TGTGCCAGCAGCCAGGTTCTGGTCGGTGAGCAGTTCTTC
v_call: TRBV3-1/TRBV3-2; cdr3_length: 14; j_call: TRBJ1-6; d_call: -; clone_size: -; cdr3_aa: CASSQESRGSPLHF; cdr3_nt: TGTGCCAGCAGCCAAGAGTCGCGGGGTTCACCCCTCCACTTT
v_call: TRBV3-1/TRBV3-2; cdr3_length: 15; j_call: TRBJ1-2; d_call: TRBD1; clone_size: -; cdr3_aa: CASSRTGIYNYGYTF; cdr3_nt: TGTGCCAGCAGCCGGACAGGGATCTACAACTATGGCTACACCTTC
v_call: TRBV9; cdr3_length: 16; j_call: TRBJ2-2; d_call: TRBD2; clone_size: -; cdr3_aa: CASSAVAGVDTGELFF; cdr3_nt: TGTGCCAGCAGCGCTGTAGCGGGAGTGGACACCGGGGAGCTGTTTTTT
v_call: TRBV19; cdr3_length: 15; j_call: TRBJ1-4; d_call: TRBD1; clone_size: -; cdr3_aa: CASRIQGATNEKLFF; cdr3_nt: TGTGCCAGTAGGATTCAGGGGGCAACTAATGAAAAACTGTTTTTT
v_call: TRBV19; cdr3_length: 13; j_call: TRBJ1-2; d_call: -; clone_size: -; cdr3_aa: CASKARGSFGYTF; cdr3_nt: TGTGCCAGTAAGGCCAGGGGTTCGTTTGGCTACACCTTC
v_call: TRBV28; cdr3_length: 13; j_call: TRBJ1-2; d_call: -; clone_size: -; cdr3_aa: CASSAELNYGYTF; cdr3_nt: TGTGCCAGCAGTGCGGAGCTAAACTATGGCTACACCTTC
v_call: TRBV4-1; cdr3_length: 14; j_call: TRBJ1-4; d_call: -; clone_size: -; cdr3_aa: CASSPSLTLERLFF; cdr3_nt: TGCGCCAGCAGCCCCTCATTAACACTAGAAAGACTGTTTTTT
v_call: TRBV3-1/TRBV3-2; cdr3_length: 16; j_call: TRBJ2-2; d_call: TRBD2; clone_size: -; cdr3_aa: CASSLLAGGFTGELFF; cdr3_nt: TGTGCCAGCAGTCTACTAGCGGGGGGGTTCACCGGGGAGCTGTTTTTT
v_call: TRBV3-1/TRBV3-2; cdr3_length: 16; j_call: TRBJ1-3; d_call: -; clone_size: -; cdr3_aa: CASSPGGGYSGNTIYF; cdr3_nt: TGTGCCAGCAGCCCGGGAGGGGGATACTCTGGAAACACCATATATTTT
v_call: TRBV5-1; cdr3_length: 15; j_call: TRBJ1-2; d_call: -; clone_size: few; cdr3_aa: CASSPIGGYEDGYTF; cdr3_nt: TGCGCCAGCAGCCCAATTGGAGGGTATGAAGATGGCTACACCTTC
v_call: TRBV5-5; cdr3_length: 16; j_call: TRBJ1-1; d_call: -; clone_size: -; cdr3_aa: CASSIRLQLTGTEAFF; cdr3_nt: TGTGCCAGCAGCATCCGACTCCAGCTTACAGGGACTGAAGCTTTCTTT
v_call: TRBV2; cdr3_length: 15; j_call: TRBJ2-3; d_call: -; clone_size: -; cdr3_aa: CASLQTEEGTDTQYF; cdr3_nt: TGTGCCAGCCTTCAGACAGAAGAGGGCACAGATACGCAGTATTTT
v_call: TRBV3-1/TRBV3-2; cdr3_length: 14; j_call: TRBJ2-7; d_call: -; clone_size: -; cdr3_aa: CASSVAGRSYEQYF; cdr3_nt: TGTGCCAGCAGCGTGGCGGGCCGCTCCTACGAGCAGTACTTC
v_call: TRBV2; cdr3_length: 13; j_call: TRBJ1-2; d_call: -; clone_size: -; cdr3_aa: CASSGQLGYGYTF; cdr3_nt: TGTGCCAGCAGTGGACAGTTGGGCTATGGCTACACCTTC
v_call: TRBV7-3; cdr3_length: 15; j_call: TRBJ1-1; d_call: -; clone_size: once; cdr3_aa: CASSLGVTANTEAFF; cdr3_nt: TGTGCCAGCAGCTTAGGGGTGACAGCGAACACTGAAGCTTTCTTT
v_call: TRBV6-5; cdr3_length: 14; j_call: TRBJ1-1; d_call: -; clone_size: -; cdr3_aa: CASSYDGTTKEAFF; cdr3_nt: TGTGCCAGCAGTTACGACGGGACAACTAAGGAAGCTTTCTTT
v_call: TRBV7-9; cdr3_length: 11; j_call: TRBJ2-7; d_call: TRBD1; clone_size: -; cdr3_aa: CASSPGGRGYF; cdr3_nt: TGTGCCAGCAGCCCAGGGGGCAGGGGGTACTTC
v_call: TRBV6-2/TRBV6-3; cdr3_length: 15; j_call: TRBJ2-3; d_call: -; clone_size: -; cdr3_aa: CASSYNGGWQIKQYF; cdr3_nt: TGTGCCAGCAGTTACAATGGGGGGTGGCAAATCAAGCAGTATTTT
v_call: TRBV3-1/TRBV3-2; cdr3_length: 15; j_call: TRBJ2-1; d_call: TRBD2; clone_size: -; cdr3_aa: CASSRPGTSGRTSFF; cdr3_nt: TGTGCCAGCAGCCGTCCCGGGACTAGCGGGAGAACCTCGTTCTTC
v_call: TRBV9; cdr3_length: 14; j_call: TRBJ2-3; d_call: TRBD2; clone_size: -; cdr3_aa: CASSGGGSRNTQYF; cdr3_nt: TGTGCCAGCAGCGGTGGCGGGAGTCGAAATACGCAGTATTTT
v_call: TRBV27; cdr3_length: 14; j_call: TRBJ1-5; d_call: -; clone_size: -; cdr3_aa: CASSLTRRNQPQHF; cdr3_nt: TGTGCCAGCAGTTTGACTAGGCGCAATCAGCCCCAGCATTTT
v_call: TRBV5-1; cdr3_length: 15; j_call: TRBJ2-1; d_call: TRBD2; clone_size: -; cdr3_aa: CASSGRGDSYNEQFF; cdr3_nt: TGCGCCAGCAGCGGGCGGGGGGACTCCTACAATGAGCAGTTCTTC
v_call: TRBV5-1; cdr3_length: 12; j_call: TRBJ1-2; d_call: -; clone_size: -; cdr3_aa: CASSLEGNGYTF; cdr3_nt: TGCGCCAGCAGCTTGGAGGGGAATGGCTACACCTTC
v_call: TRBV29-1; cdr3_length: 17; j_call: TRBJ2-1; d_call: TRBD2; clone_size: -; cdr3_aa: CSVEQNLAGGPYNEQFF; cdr3_nt: TGCAGCGTTGAACAAAACCTAGCGGGAGGGCCCTACAATGAGCAGTTCTTC
v_call: TRBV5-1; cdr3_length: 13; j_call: TRBJ2-5; d_call: -; clone_size: -; cdr3_aa: CASSQGLEETQYF; cdr3_nt: TGCGCCAGCAGCCAAGGACTGGAGGAGACCCAGTACTTC
v_call: TRBV27; cdr3_length: 15; j_call: TRBJ2-3; d_call: -; clone_size: -; cdr3_aa: CASSLLALSTDTQYF; cdr3_nt: TGTGCCAGCAGTTTACTAGCTCTTAGCACAGATACGCAGTATTTT
v_call: TRBV5-4; cdr3_length: 14; j_call: TRBJ1-1; d_call: -; clone_size: -; cdr3_aa: CASSPRAADTEAFF; cdr3_nt: TGTGCCAGCAGCCCCAGGGCGGCGGACACTGAAGCTTTCTTT
v_call: TRBV5-1; cdr3_length: 16; j_call: TRBJ1-1; d_call: -; clone_size: -; cdr3_aa: CASSLRPWTVNTEAFF; cdr3_nt: TGCGCCAGCAGCTTGAGGCCCTGGACAGTGAACACTGAAGCTTTCTTT
v_call: TRBV11-2; cdr3_length: 14; j_call: TRBJ1-1; d_call: TRBD1; clone_size: few; cdr3_aa: CASSLQGGNTEAFF; cdr3_nt: TGTGCCAGCAGCCTACAGGGGGGTAACACTGAAGCTTTCTTT
v_call: TRBV15; cdr3_length: 16; j_call: TRBJ1-5; d_call: TRBD1; clone_size: -; cdr3_aa: CATSRSGQGSYQPQHF; cdr3_nt: TGTGCCACCAGCAGATCGGGACAGGGCTCTTACCAGCCCCAGCATTTT
v_call: TRBV11-3; cdr3_length: 14; j_call: TRBJ2-5; d_call: -; clone_size: -; cdr3_aa: CASSPRTDQETQYF; cdr3_nt: TGTGCCAGCAGTCCGAGGACAGACCAAGAGACCCAGTACTTC
v_call: TRBV6-1; cdr3_length: 17; j_call: TRBJ2-3; d_call: TRBD2; clone_size: few; cdr3_aa: CASSEALAGVLSDTQYF; cdr3_nt: TGTGCCAGCAGTGAAGCCCTAGCGGGAGTTCTCTCAGATACGCAGTATTTT
v_call: TRBV7-8; cdr3_length: 15; j_call: TRBJ2-1; d_call: -; clone_size: -; cdr3_aa: CASSFPMSSYNEQFF; cdr3_nt: TGTGCCAGCAGCTTCCCGATGAGCTCCTACAATGAGCAGTTCTTC
v_call: TRBV11-2; cdr3_length: 15; j_call: TRBJ2-2; d_call: -; clone_size: -; cdr3_aa: CASSLVRANTGELFF; cdr3_nt: TGTGCCAGCAGCTTAGTGCGGGCGAACACCGGGGAGCTGTTTTTT
v_call: TRBV4-2; cdr3_length: 19; j_call: TRBJ2-3; d_call: TRBD2; clone_size: -; cdr3_aa: CASSQAPSGRVRGADTQYF; cdr3_nt: TGTGCCAGCAGCCAAGCCCCTAGCGGGAGAGTAAGAGGGGCAGATACGCAGTATTTT
v_call: TRBV7-8; cdr3_length: 14; j_call: TRBJ1-2; d_call: -; clone_size: -; cdr3_aa: CASSKGGHNYGYTF; cdr3_nt: TGTGCCAGCAGCAAAGGAGGGCATAACTATGGCTACACCTTC
v_call: TRBV5-1; cdr3_length: 14; j_call: TRBJ1-2; d_call: TRBD1; clone_size: -; cdr3_aa: CATRGGNGNYGYTF; cdr3_nt: TGCGCCACGAGAGGGGGCAACGGTAACTATGGCTACACCTTC
v_call: TRBV7-2; cdr3_length: 16; j_call: TRBJ1-4; d_call: -; clone_size: -; cdr3_aa: CASSPYATDYREKLFF; cdr3_nt: TGTGCCAGCAGCCCCTATGCGACGGACTACAGGGAAAAACTGTTTTTT
v_call: TRBV7-9; cdr3_length: 15; j_call: TRBJ1-5; d_call: -; clone_size: -; cdr3_aa: CATSHSGISNQPQHF; cdr3_nt: TGTGCCACATCCCACTCAGGGATTAGCAATCAGCCCCAGCATTTT
v_call: TRBV2; cdr3_length: 13; j_call: TRBJ1-5; d_call: -; clone_size: -; cdr3_aa: CASSGSGNQPQHF; cdr3_nt: TGTGCCAGCAGTGGCTCGGGAAATCAGCCCCAGCATTTT
v_call: TRBV2; cdr3_length: 14; j_call: TRBJ1-2; d_call: -; clone_size: -; cdr3_aa: CASSEALQGYGYTF; cdr3_nt: TGTGCCAGCAGTGAAGCGCTTCAGGGGTATGGCTACACCTTC
v_call: TRBV5-4; cdr3_length: 15; j_call: TRBJ2-3; d_call: -; clone_size: -; cdr3_aa: CASSSGGPGTDTQYF; cdr3_nt: TGTGCCAGCAGCTCCGGGGGGCCCGGCACAGATACGCAGTATTTT
v_call: TRBV18; cdr3_length: 15; j_call: TRBJ1-2; d_call: -; clone_size: -; cdr3_aa: CASSPLPQGSHGYTF; cdr3_nt: TGTGCCAGCTCACCACTCCCTCAGGGTTCCCATGGCTACACCTTC
v_call: TRBV6-2/TRBV6-3; cdr3_length: 15; j_call: TRBJ1-2; d_call: -; clone_size: -; cdr3_aa: CASSQLQGTGYGYTF; cdr3_nt: TGTGCCAGCAGCCAATTACAGGGAACGGGCTATGGCTACACCTTC
v_call: TRBV6-5; cdr3_length: 15; j_call: TRBJ2-1; d_call: TRBD2; clone_size: -; cdr3_aa: CASSYSWTSPGEQFF; cdr3_nt: TGTGCCAGCAGTTACTCGTGGACTAGCCCCGGTGAGCAGTTCTTC
v_call: TRBV19; cdr3_length: 15; j_call: TRBJ1-5; d_call: TRBD1; clone_size: -; cdr3_aa: CASGISDRVGQPQHF; cdr3_nt: TGTGCCAGTGGAATCTCTGACAGGGTAGGTCAGCCCCAGCATTTT
v_call: TRBV5-4; cdr3_length: 14; j_call: TRBJ1-2; d_call: -; clone_size: -; cdr3_aa: CASSLDSGNYGYTF; cdr3_nt: TGTGCCAGCAGCTTGGACAGCGGGAACTATGGCTACACCTTC
v_call: TRBV2; cdr3_length: 17; j_call: TRBJ2-5; d_call: TRBD2; clone_size: -; cdr3_aa: CASMRWGTSGGKETQYF; cdr3_nt: TGTGCCAGCATGAGATGGGGGACTAGCGGGGGAAAGGAGACCCAGTACTTC